The rows below give T cell receptor beta chains drawn from one sample of a study of cytomegalovirus exposure and HLA in healthy donors. Method: immunoSEQ multiplex PCR; TCRdb's copy keeps in-frame clones and lacks some. The table lists roughly 87,000 clones, about four fifths of them singletons, with roughly 14% in the top ten. Source material: PBMCs. The source is a woman aged 40 to 50 in good health and CMV-seropositive. Each CDR3 is given with its conserved first and last residue. D genes are given only for firm matches. Where a row states a size, it is once, few, many or the class of an expanded clone; other rows omit it.

>-|TRBV14|-|TRBJ2-2
TGTGCCAGCAGCCCGGACTCAGGGGTGTTAAGGGAGCTGTTTTTT
CASSPDSGVLRELFF
>TRBD1|TRBV27|-|TRBJ2-7
TGTGCCAGCAGCCCTGTTCAGGGGGTAGACGAGCAGTACTTC
CASSPVQGVDEQYF
>-|TRBV27|-|TRBJ1-5
TGTGCCAGCAGTTTAGTACAGTCAGGCAATCAGCCCCAGCATTTT
CASSLVQSGNQPQHF
>-|TRBV5-1|once|TRBJ1-3
TGCGCCAGCAGCTTGTCGGGGGCTGGAAACACCATATATTTT
CASSLSGAGNTIYF
>-|TRBV6-5|-|TRBJ2-5
TGTGCCAGCGGCGCTAGGCCTGTTCAAGAGACCCAGTACTTC
CASGARPVQETQYF
>TRBD2|TRBV9|-|TRBJ2-7
TGTGCCAGCAGCCTAAGGGGACTAGCGGACCCCTACGAGCAGTACTTC
CASSLRGLADPYEQYF
>-|TRBV27|-|TRBJ2-7
TGTGCCAGCAGTTTATCGTGGGGAGGTAGAGCCTACGAACAGTACTTC
CASSLSWGGRAYEQYF
>-|TRBV4-1|once|TRBJ1-1
TGCGCCAGCAGCCAAGATTCCGCGCGAATGAACACTGAAGCTTTCTTT
CASSQDSARMNTEAFF
>TRBD1|TRBV19|once|TRBJ1-6
TGTGCCAGTATTAGAACCGGGACAGGGAATTCACCCCTCCACTTT
CASIRTGTGNSPLHF
>-|TRBV30|-|TRBJ2-2
TGTGCCTGGACGTTCACCGGGGAGCTGTTTTTT
CAWTFTGELFF
>-|TRBV29-1|-|TRBJ2-2
TGCAGCGTTGAGTTGAGGGAACCCGGGGAGCTGTTTTTT
CSVELREPGELFF
>-|TRBV5-4|-|TRBJ2-3
TGTGCCAGCAGCTTTCCGGGGGACGGCACAGATACGCAGTATTTT
CASSFPGDGTDTQYF
>TRBD2|TRBV9|-|TRBJ2-1
TGTGCCAGCAGCGTAGGGGCGGGAGGGGCCTACAATGAGCAGTTCTTC
CASSVGAGGAYNEQFF
>-|TRBV10-3|-|TRBJ2-1
TGTGCCATCAGTGAGTCCTGGGGGGAAGCGCCGGGGACTTTGGGTAATGAGCAGTTCTTC
CAISESWGEAPGTLGNEQFF
>-|TRBV5-1|-|TRBJ2-3
TGCGCCAGCGGGATGGGACATTCTCAACCTAGCACAGATACGCAGTATTTT
CASGMGHSQPSTDTQYF
>TRBD1|TRBV5-1|-|TRBJ1-5
TGCGCCAGCAGCTTGCGGGCAGGGGGCGATCAGCCCCAGCATTTT
CASSLRAGGDQPQHF